This T cell receptor (beta chain) stems from a study of blood T cell repertoires in COVID-19. In the study overall: COVID-19 samples, acute and convalescent, were from the United States, Italy and Spain.

Produced via immunoSEQ multiplex PCR; TCRdb's table is partial and in-frame only. This table has around 370,000 clones, 75% to 90% appearing once. In Seattle, patients joined the study during active infection and were tracked longitudinally. The V segment lost 3 bases and the J segment 10 bases; nucleotides outside the gene matches: 5. The CDR3 is 12 amino acids. Germline V gene data show CDR1 as GTSNPN and CDR2 as SVGIG (reference sequence). V gene TRBV30 combines with J gene TRBJ2-3; the match to TRBD2 covers 9 bases. This receptor was obtained from a woman between 50 and 59 years old with COVID-19, enrolled during active disease. Source material: peripheral blood. CDR3 DNA: TGTGCCTGGAGGGTAGCGGGAGCCGCGCAGTATTTT. Protein: CAWRVAGAAQYF.